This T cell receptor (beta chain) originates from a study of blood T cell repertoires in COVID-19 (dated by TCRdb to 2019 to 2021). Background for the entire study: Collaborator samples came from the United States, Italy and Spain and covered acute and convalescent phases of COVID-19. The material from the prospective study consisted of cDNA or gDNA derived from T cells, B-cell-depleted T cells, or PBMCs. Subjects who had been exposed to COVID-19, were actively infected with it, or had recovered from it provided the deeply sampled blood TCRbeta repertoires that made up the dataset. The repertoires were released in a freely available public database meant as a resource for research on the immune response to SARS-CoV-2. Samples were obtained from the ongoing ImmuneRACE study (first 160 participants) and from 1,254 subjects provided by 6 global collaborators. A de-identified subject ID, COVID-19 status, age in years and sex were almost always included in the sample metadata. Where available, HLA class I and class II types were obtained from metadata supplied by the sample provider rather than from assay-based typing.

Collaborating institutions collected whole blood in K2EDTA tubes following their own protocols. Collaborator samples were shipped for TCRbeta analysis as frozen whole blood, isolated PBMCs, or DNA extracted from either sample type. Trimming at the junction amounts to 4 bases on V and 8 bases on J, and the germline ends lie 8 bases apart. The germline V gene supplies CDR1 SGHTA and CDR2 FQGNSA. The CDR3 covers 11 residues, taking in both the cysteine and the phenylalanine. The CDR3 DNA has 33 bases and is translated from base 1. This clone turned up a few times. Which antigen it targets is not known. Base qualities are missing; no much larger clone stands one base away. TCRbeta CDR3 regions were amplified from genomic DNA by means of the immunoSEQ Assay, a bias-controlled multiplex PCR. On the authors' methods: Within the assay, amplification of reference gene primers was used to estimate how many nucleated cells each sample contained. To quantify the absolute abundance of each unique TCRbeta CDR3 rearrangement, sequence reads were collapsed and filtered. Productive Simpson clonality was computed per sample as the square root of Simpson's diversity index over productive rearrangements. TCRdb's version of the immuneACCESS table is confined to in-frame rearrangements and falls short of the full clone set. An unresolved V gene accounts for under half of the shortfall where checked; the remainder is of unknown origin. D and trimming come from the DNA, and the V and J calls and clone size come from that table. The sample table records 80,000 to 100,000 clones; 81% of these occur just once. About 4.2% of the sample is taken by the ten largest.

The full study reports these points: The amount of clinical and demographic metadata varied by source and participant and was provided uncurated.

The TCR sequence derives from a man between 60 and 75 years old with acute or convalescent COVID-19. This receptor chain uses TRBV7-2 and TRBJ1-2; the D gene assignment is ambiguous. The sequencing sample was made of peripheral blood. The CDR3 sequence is CASSSLQGYTF. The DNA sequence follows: TGTGCCAGCAGCTCTCTACAGGGCTACACCTTC.